The 10 T cell receptor beta chains below were found in one sample sequenced in a study of T-cell reconstitution after alpha-beta-depleted transplantation in children (dated by TCRdb to about 2016). The method behind the library was PCR. The reads were generated on an Illumina HiSeq 2500. Molecular barcoding was employed in the preparation of TCR libraries, with unique molecular identifiers being used to normalize TCRbeta repertoire quantification. The raw public reads went through TCRdb reprocessing: fastp at Q25, MiXCR clone calling, in-frame beta chains kept. Each entry is one CDR3 protein sequence, shown with its most common DNA and genes. Counted in this sample were some 72,000 distinct CDR3 sequences; around 6.6% of them appeared once. Less than 3% of the sample is held by the ten biggest clonotypes. The specimen was PBMCs from the stem cell graft donor, collected from the stem cell graft. These receptors were collected from a human donor who donated a stem cell graft to a child with acute lymphoblastic leukemia.

This clonotype was found many times. This chain joins TRBV3-1 and TRBJ2-2; D is undetermined. The CDR3 loop spans 15 amino acids. Germline assignment: CDR1 LGHDT and CDR2 YNNKEL (reference sequence). The V gene lost 3 bases and the J gene lost 4 bases, with 12 bases spanning the gap. This CDR3 reads CASSHRSGGTGELFF. For the CDR3, the DNA is TGTGCCAGCAGCCACAGATCGGGTGGCACCGGGGAGCTGTTTTTT.

This clonotype was picked up one time. The V and J genes are TRBV4-1 and TRBJ1-1; a possible D gene is TRBD1 (6 bases). V was shortened by 4 bases and J by 5 bases, with 14 bases between the two germline ends. The V gene's germline CDR1 is MGHRA and CDR2 YSYEKL. The CDR3 has 14 amino acids. In DNA, the CDR3 is TGCGCCAGCAGCCTAGTAAGGGGGAGTACTGAAGCTTTCTTT. It encodes CASSLVRGSTEAFF.

This clonotype was detected only a few times. The chain uses TRBV2 and TRBJ1-1, with D unclear. Germline CDR1 SNHLY, CDR2 FYNNEI. Trimming cost V 6 bases and J 0 bases, with 11 bases left between them. This CDR3 region has 14 residues. The CDR3: CASRVGRLNTEAFF. In nucleotides, the CDR3 is TGTGCCAGCAGAGTGGGCAGACTGAACACTGAAGCTTTCTTT.

This clonotype was seen at least ten times. The gene calls are TRBV4-2 and TRBJ2-7; possibly TRBD1 for D (6 bases). V lost 4 bases to trimming and J lost 5 bases, with 15 bases between them. Germline V gene sequence: CDR1 LGHNA, CDR2 YNFKEQ. This CDR3 comprises 14 residues. The CDR3 is CASSPGSGGNEQYF. CDR3 DNA: TGTGCCAGCAGCCCCGGCAGTGGGGGCAACGAGCAGTACTTC.

The chain recombines TRBV19 with TRBJ2-3; unclear D gene. The germline V and J ends were trimmed by 0 bases and 5 bases, with 12 bases remaining between them. Germline V gives CDR1 LNHDA, CDR2 SQIVND (reference sequence). The CDR3 is 15 amino acids. Here the CDR3 DNA reads TGTGCCAGTAGTATAGACGGTGGCCCCAGAGATACGCAGTATTTT. It encodes CASSIDGGPRDTQYF. Full variable domain (remainder filled in from reference TRBV19 and TRBJ2-3): DGGITQSPKYLFRKEGQNVTLSCEQNLNHDAMYWYRQDPGQGLRLIYYSQIVNDFQKGDIAEGYSVSREKKESFPLTVTSAQKNPTAFYLCASSIDGGPRDTQYFGPGTRLTVL.

This clonotype was detected ten times or more. This chain connects TRBV24-1 to TRBJ2-5; 7 bases agree with TRBD1. The CDR3 loop spans 15 amino acids. Germline CDR1 is KGHDR and CDR2 is SFDVKD. V was pared by 7 bases and J by 1 base, with 8 bases of the junction left unmatched. CDR3 sequence reads: CATSPGQATQETQYF. The CDR3 nucleotides read TGTGCCACCAGCCCTGGACAGGCGACCCAAGAGACCCAGTACTTC.

There are many counts of this clonotype. The rearrangement links TRBV7-8 to TRBJ2-1; D unresolved. Trimming removed 1 base from V and 0 bases from J, with 4 bases in between. CDR1 is SGHVS and CDR2 is FQNEAQ in the germline V gene. The CDR3 is 14 amino acids. The CDR3 DNA reads as TGTGCCAGCAGCTTAGGAGGCTCCTACAATGAGCAGTTCTTC. Translation: CASSLGGSYNEQFF.

The gene calls are TRBV4-3 and TRBJ2-3; 8 nucleotides agree with TRBD1. Per germline, CDR1 LGHNA and CDR2 YSLEER. The CDR3 totals 17 residues. Germline trimming cut 0 bases from V and 2 bases from J; bases unmatched to any gene: 7. This CDR3 is CASSQDSGQALTDTQYF. CDR3 nucleotides: TGCGCCAGCAGCCAAGATTCGGGACAGGCCCTCACAGATACGCAGTATTTT.

The gene calls are TRBV4-3 and TRBJ2-5, with 9 positions matching TRBD1. J gave up 5 bases and V 1 base, and 2 bases lay outside the gene matches. Germline CDR1 and CDR2: LGHNA and YSLEER. The CDR3 runs 14 residues. CDR3 residues: CASSQVGTGETQYF. Written as DNA, the CDR3 is TGCGCCAGCAGCCAAGTGGGGACAGGGGAGACCCAGTACTTC.

This clonotype was seen at least ten times. This sequence joins TRBV12-3 or TRBV12-4 and TRBJ2-4; D unresolved. With 2 bases removed from V and 12 bases from J, the gap between germline ends came to 14 bases. This CDR3 is built from 13 residues. CDR3 bases: TGTGCCAGCAGTTTAAAGGGTCCCAGCAATCAGTACTTC. This codes for CASSLKGPSNQYF.